This T cell receptor beta chain was captured in a study of cytomegalovirus exposure and HLA in healthy donors. Across the whole study: Early release data held 85 million or so unique TCRs from HLA-typed donors. Study-level findings and limits: With further analysis later on, most CMV-associated TCR beta chains appeared HLA-restricted. What TCR beta sequences reportedly achieved was accurate prediction of HLA-A and HLA-B alleles in most subjects. Reportedly, a later analysis found an Asian-associated ancestry cluster had fewer N-insertions than the approximately 640-donor mean.

Worth noting for this clone: Its specificity is unknown.

Deletions cut 6 bases from V and 2 bases from J, with 23 bases between. The CDR3 sequence is 19 residues long. CDR1 and CDR2 from the germline V gene are SEHNR and FQNEAQ (reference sequence). Both 60 Vbeta primers and 13 Jbeta primers went into the PCR. Repertoires were generated with immunoSEQ multiplex PCR, while TCRdb's copy carries only in-frame clones and drops some. The sample includes about 90,000 clones, 84% of them seen just once. This sequence originates from a young man in good health and CMV-seronegative. The sequencing sample was made of PBMCs. The chain couples TRBV7-9 to TRBJ2-6, with TRBD1 as a possible D gene (6 bases). The CDR3 bases are TGTGCCAGCAGGAAGCGTGGGACACCTCAAATTACTGGGGCCAACGTCCTGACTTTC. It translates to CASRKRGTPQITGANVLTF.